The TCR beta chain described here comes from a study of technical replicates of blood from a few donors. CDR1 and CDR2 from the germline V gene are SQVTM and ANQGSEA. The junction had 10 bases not matched to a gene; V was cut back by 1 base and J by 5 bases. The CDR3 runs to 15 residues. Sequencing was performed with immunoSEQ multiplex PCR; in TCRdb, only in-frame clones are kept and a portion is missing. The table includes under 85,000 clones, just under 95% detected once. Sequenced: T cells isolated from PBMCs. The V and J genes are TRBV29-1 and TRBJ2-5, with 7 bases fitting TRBD2. The source of this sequence is a human donor in good health. CDR3 sequence (DNA): TGCAGCGTTGAAGGGCTAGCGGCTTCAGATGAGACCCAGTACTTC. Translation gives CSVEGLAASDETQYF.